This is a list of T cell receptor beta chains from one sample in a study of PD-1 blockade in classical Hodgkin lymphoma. The table came from immunoSEQ multiplex PCR; TCRdb's copy has only in-frame clones and leaves some out. The table has fewer than 40,000 clones, 88% seen once. Sequencing was carried out using CD4+ T cells from blood. The receptors derive from a human donor with classical Hodgkin lymphoma. CDR3s leave out the opening cysteine and the closing phenylalanine or tryptophan. Each record gives: V gene, CDR3 length, J gene, CDR3 protein.

TRBV6-6	12	TRBJ2-5	ASTGEGGGETQY
TRBV28	14	TRBJ1-5	ASSATTGMWNQPQH
TRBV18	13	TRBJ2-7	ASSPGLAGVNEQY
TRBV5-1	12	TRBJ2-7	ASSSQGDPYEQY
TRBV10-1	12	TRBJ2-7	ASSGGLGRYEQY
TRBV7-2	16	TRBJ1-1	ASSSRRNRPPRSTEAF
TRBV29-1	12	TRBJ1-2	SIRAGGGNYGYT
TRBV6-4	10	TRBJ2-1	ASSDLGFEQF
TRBV5-5	11	TRBJ1-5	ASSLTGYQPQH
TRBV7-8	19	TRBJ2-1	ASRVTRLAGALLSSYNEQF
TRBV11-3	12	TRBJ1-2	ASSLEGRAGGYT